The 23 T cell receptor beta chains below were found in one sample sequenced in a study of T cell repertoires in ileal Crohn's disease. Time point meaning: inflamed ileum from the surgical specimen. The method was immunoSEQ multiplex PCR; TCRdb's version includes in-frame clones alone and lacks a portion of them. The table records several thousand clones, almost 85% of them present only once. Specimen: ileal tissue. The receptor source for this set is an adult with Crohn's disease.

CDR3 sequence (DNA): TGCGCCAGCAGCTTGGTCCCACAGGGGAACAATAATTCACCCCTCCACTTT. Translation gives CASSLVPQGNNNSPLHF. The J gene is TRBJ1-6, the V gene TRBV5-1; TRBD1 matches at 7 bases. Germline V gene sequence: CDR1 SGHRS, CDR2 YFSETQ. Trimming at V came to 0 bases and at J to 5 bases, leaving 8 bases not matched to a gene. The CDR3 length is 17 residues.

The V call is TRBV27, the J call TRBJ2-2, with D perhaps being TRBD1 or TRBD2 (6 bases each). Trimming took off 3 bases at V and 4 bases at J, with 15 bases between the two ends. CDR3 length equals 16 residues. CDR1 MNHEY and CDR2 SMNVEV come from the germline V gene (reference sequence). The CDR3 region is CASSFVGRGGTGELFF. The CDR3 bases are TGTGCCAGCAGTTTTGTGGGCAGGGGAGGCACCGGGGAGCTGTTTTTT.

The chain uses TRBV28 and TRBJ2-5; no firm D call. The V end was cut by 3 bases, the J end by 2 bases, with 10 bases between. This CDR3 has 14 amino acids. The germline V gene encodes CDR1 MDHEN and CDR2 SYDVKM. CDR3 loop: CASSFPGLQETQYF. The CDR3 DNA is TGTGCCAGCAGTTTCCCCGGGCTTCAAGAGACCCAGTACTTC.

The chain combines TRBV19 with TRBJ2-7, with D possibly matching TRBD1 (5 bases). The CDR3 extends over 13 amino acids. With 3 bases removed from V and 5 bases from J, the gap between germline ends came to 11 bases. Germline-derived CDR1 and CDR2 are LNHDA and SQIVND (reference sequence). The CDR3 is CASSISGINEQYF. The CDR3 nucleotides read TGTGCCAGTAGTATTTCAGGGATCAACGAGCAGTACTTC.

This clone was observed a few times. The rearrangement links TRBV29-1 to TRBJ2-1, with D hard to call. The CDR3 length is 15 residues. Per germline, CDR1 SQVTM and CDR2 ANQGSEA. The V end was cut by 6 bases, the J end by 0 bases, with 15 bases between. The CDR3 reads CSVTDGVSSYNEQFF. In DNA, the CDR3 is TGCAGCGTGACCGACGGTGTTAGCTCCTACAATGAGCAGTTCTTC.

V gene TRBV28 combines with J gene TRBJ2-7, with 9 bases aligning to TRBD1. The CDR3 runs 15 residues. CDR1 and CDR2 (germline): MDHEN, SYDVKM. V shed 6 bases and J 0 bases; nucleotides not matched to a gene: 6. The CDR3 region has the DNA TGTGCCAGCAGATCGGGACAGGGAAGCTCCTACGAGCAGTACTTC. Residues: CASRSGQGSSYEQYF.

The chain links TRBV15 to TRBJ2-2, with 7 bases aligning to TRBD1. Germline V gene data show CDR1 as LNHNV and CDR2 as YYDKDF (reference sequence). The CDR3 consists of 15 residues. V gave up 5 bases and J gave up 4 bases; unmatched junction bases: 7. The CDR3 DNA sequence: TGTGCCACCAGCGTTAGAGGGGGCCCCACCGGGGAGCTGTTTTTT. As protein: CATSVRGGPTGELFF.

CDR3 loop: CASSDGTGSYNEQFF. The CDR3 DNA follows: TGTGCCAGCAGTGACGGGACAGGCTCCTACAATGAGCAGTTCTTC. The chain employs TRBV6-4 and TRBJ2-1; TRBD1 agrees at 8 bases. After removal of 2 bases from V and 0 bases from J, the junction contained 0 bases not matched to a gene. CDR1 and CDR2 (germline): MRHNA, SNTAGT. The CDR3 contains 15 residues.

The chain carries TRBV28 and TRBJ2-5; D gene ambiguous. V was clipped by 2 bases and J by 5 bases, with 9 bases between them. Germline CDR1 MDHEN, CDR2 SYDVKM. The CDR3 has 13 residues. CDR3 bases: TGTGCCAGCAGTTTACCCGCGCGGGAGACCCAGTACTTC. It encodes CASSLPARETQYF.

The chain carries TRBV6-1 and TRBJ2-6, with D unresolved. The germline V gene encodes CDR1 MNHNS and CDR2 SASEGT. The CDR3 covers 15 residues. V was trimmed by 0 bases and J by 0 bases, leaving 3 bases between them. The CDR3 sequence: CASSEAGSGANVLTF. CDR3 nucleotides: TGTGCCAGCAGTGAAGCAGGCTCTGGGGCCAACGTCCTGACTTTC.

The chain joins TRBV7-3 to TRBJ2-1; possibly TRBD1 for D (6 bases). This CDR3 is built from 14 residues. Trimming cost V 5 bases and J 12 bases, with 20 bases left between them. Looked up from germline, CDR1 is SGHTA and CDR2 is FQGTGA. CDR3 sequence (DNA): TGTGCCAGCAGCCGGGACACGGGCAATTCCCGGCAGTTCTTC. It codes for CASSRDTGNSRQFF.

The rearrangement uses TRBV28 and TRBJ2-7; D is unclear. This CDR3 has 15 residues. Trimming cost V 6 bases and J 3 bases, with 18 bases left between them. Germline CDR1 MDHEN, CDR2 SYDVKM. This CDR3 reads CASSSKPDALYEQYF. CDR3 DNA sequence: TGTGCCAGCAGCTCCAAGCCCGACGCCCTCTACGAGCAGTACTTC.

This chain joins TRBV29-1 and TRBJ1-1; 8 positions match TRBD1. V lost 6 bases, J lost 1 base, and 4 bases stayed unmatched. CDR1 and CDR2 from the germline V gene are SQVTM and ANQGSEA. The CDR3 has 13 residues. The CDR3 DNA sequence: TGCAGCGTCCTCACAGGGGGGAACACTGAAGCTTTCTTT. Residues: CSVLTGGNTEAFF.

The chain employs TRBV7-3 and TRBJ1-2, with a weak D call TRBD1 (5 bases). From germline, CDR1 is SGHTA and CDR2 FQGTGA. The CDR3 loop spans 15 amino acids. The V end was cut by 2 bases, the J end by 1 base, with 11 bases between. The CDR3 loop reads CASSLGPQDNYGYTF. CDR3 sequence (DNA): TGTGCCAGCAGCTTAGGGCCACAGGATAACTATGGCTACACCTTC.

A single count supports this clone. The genes are TRBV6-6 and TRBJ1-5, with D unclear. V lost 7 bases and J lost 1, with 14 bases in between. Germline V CDR1 and CDR2: MNHNY, SVGAGI (reference sequence). The CDR3 is made up of 15 amino acids. The CDR3 sequence is CASNLYPWSNQPQHF. Written as DNA, the CDR3 is TGTGCCAGCAATTTATACCCATGGAGCAATCAGCCCCAGCATTTT.

The sample holds a few counts of this clone. In DNA form, the CDR3 reads TGTGCCAGCACCCAGACTAGCGGGGGAACAGATACGCAGTATTTT. Protein sequence: CASTQTSGGTDTQYF. The rearrangement uses TRBV6-4 and TRBJ2-3; 12 bases align to TRBD2. The germline CDR1 and CDR2 sequences are MRHNA and SNTAGT. V was pared by 7 bases and J by 3 bases, with 5 bases of the junction left unmatched. The CDR3 runs 15 residues.

The chain links TRBV2 to TRBJ1-2; D is unclear. The germline V and J ends were trimmed by 3 bases and 5 bases, with 7 bases remaining between them. The CDR3 is made up of 12 amino acids. CDR1 SNHLY and CDR2 FYNNEI come from the germline V gene. This CDR3 is CASSDARYGYTF. The CDR3 coding sequence is TGTGCCAGCAGTGACGCCAGGTATGGCTACACCTTC.

In its sample, this clone was seen once. Here the CDR3 reads CASSVFEPGNGYTF. CDR3 sequence (DNA): TGCGCCAGCAGCGTCTTCGAACCAGGAAATGGCTACACCTTC. The chain recombines TRBV5-1 with TRBJ1-2, with D hard to call. Germline V CDR1 and CDR2: SGHRS, YFSETQ. This CDR3 is built from 14 residues. V was pared by 4 bases and J by 6 bases, with 16 bases between.

J is TRBJ2-7 and V is TRBV11-2, with 7 bases that match TRBD1. Germline trimming cut 3 bases from V and 1 base from J; bases unmatched to any gene: 6. The V gene's germline CDR1 is SGHAT and CDR2 FQNNGV. The length of the CDR3 is 15 residues. The CDR3 DNA is TGTGCCAGCAGCTTTGACAGGGATAGGTCCTACGAGCAGTACTTC. Residues: CASSFDRDRSYEQYF.

The gene calls are TRBV28 and TRBJ2-3, with 8 bases aligning to TRBD2. Germline V lookup: CDR1 MDHEN, CDR2 SYDVKM. The CDR3 has 16 residues. V shed 4 bases, J shed 5 bases, and the junction held 11 bases outside the gene matches. The CDR3: CASSSVDSREGDTQYF. In nucleotides, the CDR3 is TGTGCCAGCAGTTCAGTGGACAGCCGGGAGGGAGATACGCAGTATTTT.

This clone was seen a single time. CDR3 bases: TGTGCCAGCAGCCAAGATAATTCGCCGGGGACTGAAGCTTTCTTT. Its protein product is CASSQDNSPGTEAFF. This chain joins TRBV4-2 and TRBJ1-1; D gene ambiguous. Germline lookup yields CDR1 LGHNA and CDR2 YNFKEQ. V lost 0 bases, J lost 5 bases, and 13 bases lay in between. CDR3 length equals 15 residues.

This rearrangement joins TRBV11-2 to TRBJ2-7; no definite D call. CDR1 and CDR2 from the germline V gene are SGHAT and FQNNGV. Trimming cost V 1 base and J 0 bases, with 7 bases left between them. CDR3 length equals 14 residues. Here the CDR3 reads CASSLGLASYEQYF. CDR3 DNA sequence: TGTGCCAGCAGCTTAGGGCTCGCCTCCTACGAGCAGTACTTC.

This clone was counted a few times. The chain recombines TRBV5-4 with TRBJ2-1, with D perhaps assigned TRBD1 or TRBD2 (6 bases each). V dropped 5 bases and J dropped 3 bases, with 15 bases sitting between them. CDR1 is SGHNT and CDR2 is YYREEE in the germline V gene (reference sequence). There are 15 residues in the CDR3. The CDR3 DNA sequence: TGTGCCAGCAGGAAGGGGGGAGCAGGCTACAATGAGCAGTTCTTC. Protein product: CASRKGGAGYNEQFF.